This T cell receptor (beta chain) was recorded in a study of tumor-infiltrating lymphocytes in primary liver carcinoma. Total RNA amounting to roughly 450 ng was the source from which TCR beta cDNA was made with a constant-region primer. Slightly modified ARM-PCR with three nested multiplex PCR rounds yielded TCR beta libraries. Both of the initial two PCR rounds ran for approximately 10 cycles and employed TRBV1-TRBV30 forward primers alongside a C-beta reverse primer. One entry per CDR3 protein results from TCRdb running MiXCR on the multiplex PCR reads. In the table there are roughly 120,000 distinct CDR3 sequences, 50% to 70% of which are singletons. The tissue used was unsorted bulk material of about 19-34 mg. RNA and DNA were co-extracted from it with the AllPrep DNA/RNA mini kit. The authors sampled five separate regions per tumor. Study findings and constraints: Top clones occupying all five tumor regions numbered only about 7.5-24%. Tumor region pairs showed greater overlap than either tumor-adjacent or tumor-blood pairs did.

This clonotype showed up many times. Its specificity is not known. In germline, CDR1 is SQVTM, CDR2 ANQGSEA. The CDR3 is made up of 12 amino acids. The chain combines TRBV29-1 with TRBJ1-1; D possibly corresponds to TRBD1 (6 bases). The TCR comes from a woman aged 55 to 70 with primary liver carcinoma and hepatitis B virus infection. Sequencing used liver tumor tissue from sampling region 1. The sample's subset: tumor region T1, superior pole. This CDR3 is CVAGQPGVEAFF. The CDR3 coding sequence is TGCGTTGCCGGACAGCCGGGAGTTGAAGCTTTCTTT.